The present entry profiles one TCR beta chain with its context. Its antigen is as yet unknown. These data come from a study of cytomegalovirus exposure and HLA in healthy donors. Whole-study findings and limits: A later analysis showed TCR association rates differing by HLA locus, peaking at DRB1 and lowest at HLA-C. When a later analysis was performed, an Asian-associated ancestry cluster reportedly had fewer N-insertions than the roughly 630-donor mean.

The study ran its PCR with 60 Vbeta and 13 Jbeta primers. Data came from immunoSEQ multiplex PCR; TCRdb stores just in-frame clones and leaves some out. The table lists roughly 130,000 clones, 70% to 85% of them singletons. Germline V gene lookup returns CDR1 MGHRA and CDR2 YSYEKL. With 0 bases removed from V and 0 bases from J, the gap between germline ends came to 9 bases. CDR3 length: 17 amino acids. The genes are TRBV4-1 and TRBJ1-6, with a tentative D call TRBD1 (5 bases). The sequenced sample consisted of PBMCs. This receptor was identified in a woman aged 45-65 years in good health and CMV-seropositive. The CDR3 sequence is CASSQDRGSSYNSPLHF. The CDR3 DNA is TGCGCCAGCAGCCAAGATCGGGGGAGCTCCTATAATTCACCCCTCCACTTT.